This T cell receptor (beta chain) was identified in a study of T cell repertoires in cytomegalovirus infection. Study-level information: CMV epitopes that were recently identified and HLA-C-restricted were used alongside well-studied HLA-B-restricted ones. Indications of both CMV infection and matching HLA type were provided by public TCR beta signatures.

Study-wide findings and caveats: HLA-C-restricted CMV-specific TCR beta clonotypes prevailed in the ex vivo response.

The length of the CDR3 is 13 residues. V was cut by 5 bases and J by 3 bases, with 10 bases left in between. Germline values: CDR1 SNHLY, CDR2 FYNNEI. This clonotype has a handful of counts. Its antigen is not known. TCRdb independently ran MiXCR on the reads; one entry per CDR3 protein. The sample lists approximately 770,000 distinct CDR3 sequences; about 28% were seen once. This TCR was recovered from a human donor in good health (CMV status not recorded). Some clones in this sample may be carry-over from other donors' samples. This specimen was cultured CD8+ T cells from PBMCs, taken from culture after CMV antigen stimulation. This chain uses TRBV2 with TRBJ1-1, with D maybe TRBD1 (6 bases). The CDR3 coding sequence is TGTGCCAGCAGTACAGGGTTGGACACTGAAGCTTTCTTT. Its protein product is CASSTGLDTEAFF.